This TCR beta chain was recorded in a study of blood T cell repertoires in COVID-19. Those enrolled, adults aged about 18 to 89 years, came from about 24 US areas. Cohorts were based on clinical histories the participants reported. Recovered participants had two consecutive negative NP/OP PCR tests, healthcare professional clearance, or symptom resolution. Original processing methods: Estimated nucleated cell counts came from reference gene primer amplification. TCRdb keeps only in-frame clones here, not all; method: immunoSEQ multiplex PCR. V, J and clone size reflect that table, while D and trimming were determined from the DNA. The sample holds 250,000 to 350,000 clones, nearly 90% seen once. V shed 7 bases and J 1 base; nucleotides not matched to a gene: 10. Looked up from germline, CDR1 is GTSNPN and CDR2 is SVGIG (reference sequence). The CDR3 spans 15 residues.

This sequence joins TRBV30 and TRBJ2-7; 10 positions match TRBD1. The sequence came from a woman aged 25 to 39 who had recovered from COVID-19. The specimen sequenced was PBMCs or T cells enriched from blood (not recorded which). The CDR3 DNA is TGTGCCTCCAGCTCGGGACAGGGGCCTTCCTACGAGCAGTACTTC. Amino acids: CASSSGQGPSYEQYF.